This is a list of T cell receptor beta chains from one sample in a study of spatial heterogeneity in lung cancer. TCRdb fed the 5' RACE reads into MiXCR, producing one record per CDR3 protein. The table records about 36,000 distinct CDR3 sequences, about 7.6% of them present only once. The sample here was PBMCs, taken at follow-up. The receptors were sampled from a male donor with early-stage non-small cell lung cancer. Each CDR3 is given with its conserved first and last residue. The order of the fields is clone size, J gene, D gene, V gene, CDR3 DNA, CDR3 protein. The D gene is left open where the match is weak. Clone size is shown for a subset of rows, as once, few, many or a class of expanded clone.

clone size: -
J gene: TRBJ2-6
D gene: TRBD1
V gene: TRBV6-5
CDR3 DNA: TGTGCCAGCAGTTACTCCGGGACAGGGGGTTTCTCTGGGGCCAACGTCCTGACTTTC
CDR3 protein: CASSYSGTGGFSGANVLTF

clone size: many
J gene: TRBJ2-1
D gene: TRBD2
V gene: TRBV6-6
CDR3 DNA: TGTGCCAGCGCCCTTACTAGCGGCCTCTCCTACAATGAGCAGTTCTTC
CDR3 protein: CASALTSGLSYNEQFF

clone size: few
J gene: TRBJ2-7
D gene: -
V gene: TRBV6-2/TRBV6-3
CDR3 DNA: TGTGCCAGCAGTTACCGTATCTCCTACGAGCAGTACTTC
CDR3 protein: CASSYRISYEQYF

clone size: many
J gene: TRBJ2-7
D gene: TRBD1
V gene: TRBV27
CDR3 DNA: TGTGCCAGCAGTTCGTACCAGGGGGCGGGCTACGAGCAGTACTTC
CDR3 protein: CASSSYQGAGYEQYF

clone size: many
J gene: TRBJ1-1
D gene: -
V gene: TRBV30
CDR3 DNA: TGTGCCTGGAGTGGAGAAAAGGGGAACACTGAAGCTTTCTTT
CDR3 protein: CAWSGEKGNTEAFF

clone size: many
J gene: TRBJ2-3
D gene: TRBD2
V gene: TRBV7-2
CDR3 DNA: TGTGCCAGCAGCGCCGGGACTAGCGGGGGGGCCGGAGATACGCAGTATTTT
CDR3 protein: CASSAGTSGGAGDTQYF

clone size: few
J gene: TRBJ2-5
D gene: TRBD2
V gene: TRBV6-2/TRBV6-3
CDR3 DNA: TGTGCCAGCAGGCCAGGACTAGCGGGGATGGAGACCCAGTACTTC
CDR3 protein: CASRPGLAGMETQYF

clone size: many
J gene: TRBJ1-2
D gene: -
V gene: TRBV5-5
CDR3 DNA: TGTGCCAGCAGCTTGAGACCAGATTCCGCCGGGGGCTCAGGTGGCTACACCTTC
CDR3 protein: CASSLRPDSAGGSGGYTF

clone size: few
J gene: TRBJ2-1
D gene: TRBD2
V gene: TRBV7-2
CDR3 DNA: TGTGCCAGCAGCCCGCCGGGACTAGCGTACAATGAGCAGTTCTTC
CDR3 protein: CASSPPGLAYNEQFF

clone size: many
J gene: TRBJ1-5
D gene: -
V gene: TRBV7-8
CDR3 DNA: TGTGCCAGCAGCTTAGACCCGGGCACTACACTCAATCAGCCCCAGCATTTT
CDR3 protein: CASSLDPGTTLNQPQHF

clone size: -
J gene: TRBJ1-1
D gene: -
V gene: TRBV19
CDR3 DNA: TGTGCCAGTAGTCTCGATGGCGCCGAGTGGGAAGCTTTCTTT
CDR3 protein: CASSLDGAEWEAFF

clone size: -
J gene: TRBJ1-5
D gene: TRBD1
V gene: TRBV18
CDR3 DNA: TGTGCCAGCTCACCACCGTTGGACAGGGACAATCAGCCCCAGCATTTT
CDR3 protein: CASSPPLDRDNQPQHF

clone size: few
J gene: TRBJ2-6
D gene: -
V gene: TRBV6-1
CDR3 DNA: TGTGCCAGCAGTATCGACACCCCCTCTGGGGCCAACGTCCTGACTTTC
CDR3 protein: CASSIDTPSGANVLTF

clone size: few
J gene: TRBJ2-5
D gene: TRBD2
V gene: TRBV7-8
CDR3 DNA: TGTGCCAGCAGCTTGGGGGGGAAAGAGACCCAGTACTTC
CDR3 protein: CASSLGGKETQYF

clone size: many
J gene: TRBJ2-5
D gene: TRBD2
V gene: TRBV2
CDR3 DNA: TGTGCCAGCAGGGAAGCGGGGGGAGTTGAGACCCAGTACTTC
CDR3 protein: CASREAGGVETQYF

clone size: many
J gene: TRBJ2-7
D gene: -
V gene: TRBV29-1
CDR3 DNA: TGCAGCGTTGGTGGCGGTGCCTACGAGCAGTACTTC
CDR3 protein: CSVGGGAYEQYF

clone size: many
J gene: TRBJ2-3
D gene: TRBD2
V gene: TRBV7-6
CDR3 DNA: TGTGCCAGCAGCTTAGGGGGGAGCGGGGTCACAGATACGCAGTATTTT
CDR3 protein: CASSLGGSGVTDTQYF

clone size: few
J gene: TRBJ2-3
D gene: TRBD2
V gene: TRBV10-2
CDR3 DNA: TGCGCCAGCTTTGGTGTATCGGGGGGGCCTAATACGCAGTATTTT
CDR3 protein: CASFGVSGGPNTQYF